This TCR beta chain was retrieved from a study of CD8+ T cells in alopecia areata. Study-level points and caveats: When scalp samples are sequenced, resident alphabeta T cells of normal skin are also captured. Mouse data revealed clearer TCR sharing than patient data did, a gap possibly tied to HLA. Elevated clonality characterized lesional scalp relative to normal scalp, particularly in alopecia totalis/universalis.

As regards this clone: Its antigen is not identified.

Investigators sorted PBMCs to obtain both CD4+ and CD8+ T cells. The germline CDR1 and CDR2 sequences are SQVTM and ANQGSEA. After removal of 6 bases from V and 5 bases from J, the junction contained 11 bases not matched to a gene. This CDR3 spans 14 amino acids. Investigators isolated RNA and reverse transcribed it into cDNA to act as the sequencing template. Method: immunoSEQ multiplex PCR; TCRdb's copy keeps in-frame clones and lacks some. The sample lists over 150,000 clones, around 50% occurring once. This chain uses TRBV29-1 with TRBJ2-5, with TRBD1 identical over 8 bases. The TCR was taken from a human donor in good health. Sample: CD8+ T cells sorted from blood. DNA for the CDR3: TGCAGCGTGCCCACTGCAGGGGGCTGGGAGACCCAGTACTTC. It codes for CSVPTAGGWETQYF.